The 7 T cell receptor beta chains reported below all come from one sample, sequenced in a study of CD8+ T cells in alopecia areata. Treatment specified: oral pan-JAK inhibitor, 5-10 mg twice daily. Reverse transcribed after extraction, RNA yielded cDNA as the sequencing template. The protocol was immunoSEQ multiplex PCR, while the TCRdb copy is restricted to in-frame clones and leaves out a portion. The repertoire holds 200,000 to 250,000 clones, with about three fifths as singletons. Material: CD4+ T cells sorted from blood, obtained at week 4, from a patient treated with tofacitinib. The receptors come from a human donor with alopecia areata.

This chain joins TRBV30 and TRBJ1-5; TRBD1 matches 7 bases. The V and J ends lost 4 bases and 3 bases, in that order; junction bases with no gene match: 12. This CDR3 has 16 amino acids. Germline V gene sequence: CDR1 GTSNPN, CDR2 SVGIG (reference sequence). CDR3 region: CAWTSRLDRFNQPQHF. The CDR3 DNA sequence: TGTGCCTGGACCTCCCGTCTGGACAGGTTCAATCAGCCCCAGCATTTT.

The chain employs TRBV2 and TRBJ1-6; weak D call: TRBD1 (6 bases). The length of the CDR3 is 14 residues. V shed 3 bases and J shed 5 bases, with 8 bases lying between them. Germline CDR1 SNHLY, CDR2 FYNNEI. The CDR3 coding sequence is TGTGCCAGCAGTGAGGGGGCTAATAATTCACCCCTCCACTTT. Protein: CASSEGANNSPLHF.

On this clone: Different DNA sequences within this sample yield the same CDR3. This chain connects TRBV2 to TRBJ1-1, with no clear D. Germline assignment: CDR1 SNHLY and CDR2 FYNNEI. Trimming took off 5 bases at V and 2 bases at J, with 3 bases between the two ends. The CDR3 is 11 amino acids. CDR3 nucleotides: TGTGCCAGCAGTCTAAACACTGAAGCTTTCTTT. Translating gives CASSLNTEAFF.

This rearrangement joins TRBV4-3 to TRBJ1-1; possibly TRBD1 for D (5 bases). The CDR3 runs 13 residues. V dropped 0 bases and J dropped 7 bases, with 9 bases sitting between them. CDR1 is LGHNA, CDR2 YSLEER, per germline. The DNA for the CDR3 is TGCGCCAGCAGCCAAGATGGGGGAATTGAAGCTTTCTTT. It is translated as CASSQDGGIEAFF.

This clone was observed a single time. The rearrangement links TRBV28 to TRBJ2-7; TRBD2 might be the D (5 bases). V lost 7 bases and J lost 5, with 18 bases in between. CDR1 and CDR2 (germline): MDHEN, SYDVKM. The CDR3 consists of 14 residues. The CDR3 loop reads CASTPARLNDEQYF. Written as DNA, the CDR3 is TGTGCCAGCACCCCGGCTAGACTAAACGACGAGCAGTACTTC.

The chain's CDR3 is CASSLRGAGGANVLTF. The CDR3 DNA reads as TGTGCCAGCAGCTTGCGAGGGGCTGGTGGGGCCAACGTCCTGACTTTC. The V and J genes are TRBV5-6 and TRBJ2-6; either TRBD1 or TRBD2 may supply D (5 bases each). The length of the CDR3 is 16 residues. Deletions cut 1 base from V and 3 bases from J, with 11 bases between. CDR1 is SGHDT, CDR2 YYEEEE, per germline. The full variable domain, completed using reference TRBV5-6 and TRBJ2-6, is DAGVTQSPTHLIKTRGQQVTLRCSPKSGHDTVSWYQQALGQGPQFIFQYYEEEERQRGNFPDRFSGHQFPNYSSELNVNALLLGDSALYLCASSLRGAGGANVLTFGAGSRLTVL.

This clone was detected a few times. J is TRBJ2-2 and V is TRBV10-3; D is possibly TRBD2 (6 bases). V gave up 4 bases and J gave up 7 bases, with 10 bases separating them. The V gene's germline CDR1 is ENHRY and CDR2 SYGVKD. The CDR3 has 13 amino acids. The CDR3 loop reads CAISGPGLGELFF. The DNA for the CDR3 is TGTGCCATCAGTGGGCCGGGACTCGGGGAGCTGTTTTTT.